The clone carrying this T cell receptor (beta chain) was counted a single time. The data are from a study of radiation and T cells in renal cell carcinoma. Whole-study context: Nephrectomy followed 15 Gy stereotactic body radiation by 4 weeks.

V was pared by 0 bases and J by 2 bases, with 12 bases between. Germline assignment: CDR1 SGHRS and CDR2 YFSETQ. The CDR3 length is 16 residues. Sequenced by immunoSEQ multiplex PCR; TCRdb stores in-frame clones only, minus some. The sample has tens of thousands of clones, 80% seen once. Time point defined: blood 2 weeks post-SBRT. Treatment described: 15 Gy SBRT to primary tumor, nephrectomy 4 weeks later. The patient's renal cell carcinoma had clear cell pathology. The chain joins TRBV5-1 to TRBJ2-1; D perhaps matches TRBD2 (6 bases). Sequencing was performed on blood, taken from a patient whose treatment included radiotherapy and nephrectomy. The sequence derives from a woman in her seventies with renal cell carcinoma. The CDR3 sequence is CASSLGVAAPYNEQFF. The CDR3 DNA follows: TGCGCCAGCAGCTTGGGAGTAGCGGCCCCCTACAATGAGCAGTTCTTC.